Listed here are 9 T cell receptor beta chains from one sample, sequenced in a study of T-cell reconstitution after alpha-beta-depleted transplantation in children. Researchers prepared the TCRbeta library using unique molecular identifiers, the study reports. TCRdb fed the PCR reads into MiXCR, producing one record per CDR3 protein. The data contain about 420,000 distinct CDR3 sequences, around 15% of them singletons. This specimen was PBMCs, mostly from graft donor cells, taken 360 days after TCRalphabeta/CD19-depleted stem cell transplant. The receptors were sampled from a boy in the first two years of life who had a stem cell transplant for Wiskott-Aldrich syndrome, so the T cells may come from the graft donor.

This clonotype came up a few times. This chain's CDR3 is CSVEVAGVSYNEQFF. CDR3 sequence (DNA): TGCAGCGTTGAAGTAGCGGGAGTTTCCTACAATGAGCAGTTCTTC. The rearrangement joins TRBV29-1 to TRBJ2-1, with 9 bases that match TRBD2. The CDR3 runs 15 residues. V trimming: 1 base; J trimming: 1 base; junction bases outside the gene matches: 2. Germline CDR1 reads SQVTM; CDR2 reads ANQGSEA.

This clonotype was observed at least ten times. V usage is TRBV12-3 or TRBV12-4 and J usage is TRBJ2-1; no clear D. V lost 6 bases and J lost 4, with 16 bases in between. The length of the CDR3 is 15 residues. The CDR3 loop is CASRQGKATYNEQFF. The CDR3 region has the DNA TGTGCCAGCAGACAAGGGAAGGCCACTTACAATGAGCAGTTCTTC.

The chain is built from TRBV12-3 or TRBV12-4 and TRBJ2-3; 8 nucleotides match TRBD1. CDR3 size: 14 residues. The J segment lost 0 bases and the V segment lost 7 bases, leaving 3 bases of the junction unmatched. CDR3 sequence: CASNRDRSTDTQYF. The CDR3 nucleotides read TGTGCCAGCAACCGGGACAGGAGCACAGATACGCAGTATTTT.

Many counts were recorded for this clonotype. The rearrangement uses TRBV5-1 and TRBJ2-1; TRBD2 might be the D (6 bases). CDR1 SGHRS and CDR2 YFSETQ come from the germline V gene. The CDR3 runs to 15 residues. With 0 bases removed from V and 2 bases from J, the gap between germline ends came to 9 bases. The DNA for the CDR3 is TGCGCCAGCAGCTTGGTAGCGGAACCCTACAATGAGCAGTTCTTC. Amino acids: CASSLVAEPYNEQFF.

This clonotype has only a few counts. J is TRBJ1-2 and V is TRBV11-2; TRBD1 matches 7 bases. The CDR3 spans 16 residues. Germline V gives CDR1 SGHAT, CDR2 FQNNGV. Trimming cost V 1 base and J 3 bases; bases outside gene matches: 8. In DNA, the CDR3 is TGTGCCAGCAGCTTAGTGGGTTACAGGGGCGACTATGGCTACACCTTC. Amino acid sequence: CASSLVGYRGDYGYTF. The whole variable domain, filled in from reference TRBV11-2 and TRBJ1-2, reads EAGVAQSPRYKIIEKRQSVAFWCNPISGHATLYWYQQILGQGPKLLIQFQNNGVVDDSQLPKDRFSAERLKGVDSTLKIQPAKLEDSAVYLCASSLVGYRGDYGYTFGSGTRLTVV.

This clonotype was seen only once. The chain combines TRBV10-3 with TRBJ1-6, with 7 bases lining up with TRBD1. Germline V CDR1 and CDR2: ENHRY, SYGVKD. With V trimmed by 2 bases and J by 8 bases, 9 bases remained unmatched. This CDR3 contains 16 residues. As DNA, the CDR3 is TGTGCCATCAGTGAGACCGACAGGGCTAGGGATTCACCCCTCCACTTT. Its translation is CAISETDRARDSPLHF.

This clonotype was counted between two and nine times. The chain's CDR3 is CASGGAGLNSPLHF. The CDR3 DNA is TGTGCCAGCGGGGGGGCAGGACTTAATTCACCCCTCCACTTT. The rearrangement joins TRBV6-5 to TRBJ1-6, with D perhaps matching TRBD1 (6 bases). V was shortened by 8 bases and J by 6 bases, with 14 bases between the two germline ends. The CDR3 is made up of 14 amino acids. CDR1 is MNHEY and CDR2 is SVGAGI in the germline V gene.

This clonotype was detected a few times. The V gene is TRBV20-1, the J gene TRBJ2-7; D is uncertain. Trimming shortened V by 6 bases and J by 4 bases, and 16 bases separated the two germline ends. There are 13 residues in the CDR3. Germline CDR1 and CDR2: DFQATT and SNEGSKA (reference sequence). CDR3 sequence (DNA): TGCAGTGCGGTAAAACCTCCCCCTTACGAGCAGTACTTC. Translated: CSAVKPPPYEQYF.

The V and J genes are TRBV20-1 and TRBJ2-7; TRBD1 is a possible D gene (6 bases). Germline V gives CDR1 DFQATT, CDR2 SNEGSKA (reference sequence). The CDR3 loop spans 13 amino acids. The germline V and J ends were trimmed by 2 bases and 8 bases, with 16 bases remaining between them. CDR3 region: CSARMDSTAKQYF. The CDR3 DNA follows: TGCAGTGCTAGAATGGACAGTACAGCTAAGCAGTACTTC.